Below are 14 T cell receptor beta chains sequenced from a single sample in a study of blood T cells in healthy people across ages (dated by TCRdb to the mid-2010s). Libraries came from 5' RACE. The second PCR ran for about 6 to 11 cycles and used a J-beta primer mix along with a sample-barcoded 5' primer. TCRdb reanalyzed the raw reads on its own, using fastp at Q25 for trimming and MiXCR for clone calling, and kept in-frame beta chains. Every distinct CDR3 protein forms one entry, paired with its most common genes and DNA. This sample holds roughly 1.9 million distinct CDR3 sequences; 35% to 50% were observed only once. The top ten clonotypes cover 20% to 25% of the sample. The source material was blood. These TCRs come from a human donor in good health.

In its sample, this clonotype was seen a few times. The chain combines TRBV5-1 with TRBJ2-3; D gene unclear. In germline, CDR1 is SGHRS, CDR2 YFSETQ. The V end was cut by 4 bases, the J end by 2 bases, with 11 bases between. CDR3 length: 14 amino acids. CDR3 residues: CASSKEPSTDTQYF. The CDR3 DNA reads as TGCGCCAGCAGCAAGGAACCATCCACAGATACGCAGTATTTT.

V and J are TRBV13 and TRBJ1-2, with no clear D. The CDR3 has 15 residues. The germline CDR1 and CDR2 sequences are PRHDT and FYEKMQ (reference sequence). V was clipped by 3 bases and J by 7 bases, with 18 bases between them. CDR3 protein: CASSFLTGSRFGYTF. CDR3 bases: TGTGCCAGCAGCTTTTTGACCGGTTCGAGGTTTGGCTACACCTTC.

Points on this clonotype: It may be a read error: a sequence one base away is much more abundant. V gene TRBV29-1 combines with J gene TRBJ2-7, with 7 positions matching TRBD1. The germline V gene encodes CDR1 SQVTM and CDR2 ANQGSEA. The CDR3 consists of 15 residues. With V trimmed by 6 bases and J by 0 bases, 11 bases remained unmatched. CDR3 DNA: TGCAGCGTCGTGACAGGGAGCCAGAGCTCCTACGAGCAGTACTTC. Its translation: CSVVTGSQSSYEQYF.

Only one count was recorded for this clonotype. The rearrangement uses TRBV5-6 and TRBJ2-3, with 7 positions matching TRBD2. Unmatched junction bases numbered 14, after V lost 3 bases and J lost 7 bases. The CDR3 is 16 residues long. Germline V gives CDR1 SGHDT, CDR2 YYEEEE. The CDR3 is CASSSRTRNFINTQYF. The CDR3 nucleotides are TGTGCCAGCAGCTCGAGGACTAGGAACTTTATTAATACGCAGTATTTT.

In its sample, this clonotype was seen a few times. The chain links TRBV6-5 to TRBJ2-5; no clear D. The V and J ends lost 5 bases and 1 base respectively, with 8 bases between them. From germline, CDR1 is MNHEY and CDR2 SVGAGI. This CDR3 region has 13 residues. CDR3 residues: CASSGPSQETQYF. The DNA of the CDR3 is TGTGCCAGCAGTGGGCCCTCCCAAGAGACCCAGTACTTC.

This clonotype was seen a handful of times. The gene calls are TRBV11-2 and TRBJ2-7; D remains unclear. The germline gives CDR1 SGHAT, CDR2 FQNNGV. The CDR3 sequence is 16 residues long. V lost 5 bases, J lost 0 bases, and 17 bases lay in between. The CDR3 DNA is TGTGCCAGCAGCAACACCTGGCCAGGCAGCTCCTACGAGCAGTACTTC. Translating gives CASSNTWPGSSYEQYF.

This clonotype was seen a handful of times. The chain recombines TRBV12-5 with TRBJ2-3; D might be TRBD1 or TRBD2, each matching 5 bases. There are 15 residues in the CDR3. CDR1 and CDR2 (germline): LGHNT, FRNRAP. Trimming shortened V by 6 bases and J by 3 bases, and 16 bases separated the two germline ends. The CDR3 nucleotides are TGTGCTAGTGGCCTGGGGGTCGATAAAACAGATACGCAGTATTTT. Its translation is CASGLGVDKTDTQYF.

The chain couples TRBV7-7 to TRBJ2-3; D might be TRBD2 (6 bases). V lost 1 base to trimming and J lost 2 bases, with 16 bases between them. The CDR3 is 17 residues long. Germline CDR1 and CDR2: SSHAT and FNYEAQ (reference sequence). The DNA of the CDR3 is TGTGCCAGCAGCTTAGGCCCCGGGAGACAGACCACAGATACGCAGTATTTT. It is translated as CASSLGPGRQTTDTQYF.

The rearrangement uses TRBV10-3 and TRBJ1-5, with 7 bases that match TRBD1. V dropped 4 bases and J dropped 0; count of bases not matched to a gene: 3. The CDR3 spans 15 residues. Per the germline V gene, CDR1 is ENHRY and CDR2 is SYGVKD. The CDR3 DNA sequence: TGTGCCATCAGTGGACAGGGCTATAGCAATCAGCCCCAGCATTTT. This gives the protein CAISGQGYSNQPQHF.

The genes are TRBV5-6 and TRBJ2-3, with TRBD2 identical over 10 bases. The CDR3 sequence is 18 residues long. Germline values: CDR1 SGHDT, CDR2 YYEEEE. The V gene end was trimmed by 4 bases and the J gene end by 2 bases; junction bases not matched to a gene: 13. Written as DNA, the CDR3 is TGTGCCAGCAGCCTGGGGTCCGGACTAGCGGCCCCCACAGATACGCAGTATTTT. This translates into CASSLGSGLAAPTDTQYF.

This clonotype was seen a single time. A much larger clonotype is one base distant, so this may be a read error. This chain connects TRBV15 to TRBJ2-7; 12 nucleotides align to TRBD1. The germline CDR1 and CDR2 sequences are LNHNV and YYDKDF (reference sequence). The V and J ends lost 1 base and 7 bases, in that order; junction bases with no gene match: 8. The CDR3 covers 16 residues. CDR3 amino acids: CATSRAVGTGGEEQYF. For the CDR3, the DNA is TGTGCCACCAGCAGAGCCGTCGGGACAGGGGGCGAAGAGCAGTACTTC.

The chain has TRBV15 and TRBJ2-7; the match to TRBD1 covers 11 bases. This CDR3 comprises 13 residues. Germline CDR1 LNHNV, CDR2 YYDKDF (reference sequence). V shed 5 bases and J 6 bases; nucleotides not matched to a gene: 3. CDR3 sequence (DNA): TGTGCCACCAGCCCGGACAGGGGGCGCGAGCAGTACTTC. Protein sequence: CATSPDRGREQYF.

CDR3 protein: CATSVDTARATQYF. The CDR3 DNA sequence: TGTGCCACCAGCGTCGACACTGCTCGGGCTACGCAGTATTTT. The chain uses TRBV15 and TRBJ2-3; D is unclear. CDR1 LNHNV and CDR2 YYDKDF come from the germline V gene (reference sequence). The V end lost 5 bases, the J end lost 8 bases, and 17 bases lay between the germline ends. This CDR3 is 14 amino acids long.

The chain recombines TRBV11-1 with TRBJ2-1; tentative D call: TRBD1 (6 bases). V was cut by 3 bases and J by 9 bases, with 9 bases left in between. Germline V CDR1 and CDR2: SGHAT, FQDESV (reference sequence). This CDR3 spans 12 amino acids. For the CDR3, the DNA is TGTGCCAGCAGCTTGGGGGCCCTTGAGCAGTTCTTC. It codes for CASSLGALEQFF.